This T cell receptor (beta chain) stems from a study of T cells after yellow fever vaccination. Study-level background: Preparation used SMART-Seq v4 Ultra Low Input for the low-cell-number fractions. Study-level results: Researchers cautioned that FACS-sorted repertoires could harbor abundant clonotypes contaminating from the bulk population. A secondary response was less intense yet reached its peak sooner, at day 5 versus 15.

The CDR3 sequence is 14 residues long. V was cut by 1 base and J by 3 bases, with 6 bases left in between. This clonotype was seen at least ten times. Its antigen is still unknown. A single record per CDR3 protein comes from TCRdb applying MiXCR to the 5' RACE reads. The data contain some 350,000 distinct CDR3 sequences, 4.1% of them singletons. The genes are TRBV12-3 or TRBV12-4 and TRBJ2-2, with no clear D. The TCR comes from a man aged 18 to 30 who received the YFV17D yellow fever vaccine. Sequencing used PBMCs, obtained 5 days after the yellow fever booster vaccination. CDR3 bases: TGTGCCAGCAGTTTAGAACAGTACACCGGGGAGCTGTTTTTT. Amino acid sequence: CASSLEQYTGELFF.